This TCR beta chain was recovered during a study of radiotherapy plus CTLA-4 blockade in lung cancer. About the study: In about 20% of patients, objective responses were seen; roughly 30% had disease control. Study-wide findings and caveats: It was early blood T cell clone dynamics, with interferon-beta, that reportedly best predicted response. Expansion in blood of tumor-derived TCR clones was seen after radiotherapy plus ipilimumab.

The repertoire was sequenced with immunoSEQ multiplex PCR; TCRdb's copy has only in-frame clones and lacks some. The repertoire consists of over 45,000 clones, with roughly four fifths occurring once and the leading ten covering over 15%. The CDR3 is 17 amino acids. Germline V gene sequence: CDR1 GTSNPN, CDR2 SVGIG (reference sequence). Trimming cost V 0 bases and J 6 bases, with 23 bases left between them. As regards this clone: Its target is unknown.

Ipilimumab CTLA-4 blockade and focal radiation were given to patients with chemo-refractory metastatic non-small-cell lung cancer. Sequenced material: peripheral blood, taken from a patient treated with radiotherapy plus ipilimumab. The TCR comes from a human donor with non-small cell lung cancer who had a complete response to radiotherapy plus ipilimumab. This sequence joins TRBV30 and TRBJ1-1; D is possibly TRBD1 (6 bases). The CDR3 reads CAWSVFVRQGTRAEAFF. The CDR3, as DNA: TGTGCCTGGAGTGTTTTCGTTCGGCAGGGGACCCGGGCTGAAGCTTTCTTT.